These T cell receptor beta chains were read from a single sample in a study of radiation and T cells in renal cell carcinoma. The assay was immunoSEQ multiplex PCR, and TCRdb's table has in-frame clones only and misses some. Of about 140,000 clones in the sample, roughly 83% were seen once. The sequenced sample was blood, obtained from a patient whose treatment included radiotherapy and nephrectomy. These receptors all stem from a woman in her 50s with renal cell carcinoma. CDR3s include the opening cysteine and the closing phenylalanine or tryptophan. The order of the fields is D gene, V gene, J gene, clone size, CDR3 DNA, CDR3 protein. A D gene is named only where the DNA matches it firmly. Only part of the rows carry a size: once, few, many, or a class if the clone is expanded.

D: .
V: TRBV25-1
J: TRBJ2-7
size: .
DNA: TGTGCCAGCAGTGAAGGCCGCTCCTACGAGCAGTACTTC
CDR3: CASSEGRSYEQYF

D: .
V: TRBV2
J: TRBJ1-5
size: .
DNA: TGTGCCAGCAGTGGGGTTAATAATCAGCCCCAGCATTTT
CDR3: CASSGVNNQPQHF

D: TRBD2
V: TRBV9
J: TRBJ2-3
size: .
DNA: TGTGCCAGCAGCGTGGGACTAGCGGGAGATACGCAGTATTTT
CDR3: CASSVGLAGDTQYF

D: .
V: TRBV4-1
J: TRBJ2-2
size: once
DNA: TGCGCCAGCAGCCAAGATGACCAATACACCGGGGAGCTGTTTTTT
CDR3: CASSQDDQYTGELFF

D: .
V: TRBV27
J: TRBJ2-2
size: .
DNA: TGTGCCAGCAGAACAGGGAATGTTATCGGGGAGCTGTTTTTT
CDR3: CASRTGNVIGELFF

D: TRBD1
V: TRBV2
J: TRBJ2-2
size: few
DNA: TGTGCCAGCAGTTTGGACAGGGGAAACACCGGGGAGCTGTTTTTT
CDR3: CASSLDRGNTGELFF

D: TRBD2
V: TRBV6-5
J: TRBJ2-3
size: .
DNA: TGTGCCAGCAGTTATGGGGAGGGTATTGCGGATACGCAGTATTTT
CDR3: CASSYGEGIADTQYF

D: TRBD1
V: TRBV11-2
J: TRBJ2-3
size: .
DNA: TGTGCCAGCAGCTTGGGGACAGGGATACGCACAGATACGCAGTATTTT
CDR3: CASSLGTGIRTDTQYF

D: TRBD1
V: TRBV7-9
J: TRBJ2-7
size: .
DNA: TGTGCCAGCAGCTCCGGGACAGGCAACGACGAGCAGTACTTC
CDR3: CASSSGTGNDEQYF

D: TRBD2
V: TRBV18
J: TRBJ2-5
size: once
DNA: TGTGCCAGCTCACAAGGACTAGCGGAGACCCAAGAGACCCAGTACTTC
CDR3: CASSQGLAETQETQYF

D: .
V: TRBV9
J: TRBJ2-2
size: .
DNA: TGTGCCAGTGGAGTGTCCGGGGAGCTGTTTTTT
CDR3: CASGVSGELFF

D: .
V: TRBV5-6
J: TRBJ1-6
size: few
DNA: TGTGCCAGCAGCTTGGCATCAAGTTCACCCCTCCACTTT
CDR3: CASSLASSSPLHF

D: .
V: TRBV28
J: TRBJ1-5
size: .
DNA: TGTGCCAGCAGTTTTGGTTCCGGCAATCAGCCCCAGCATTTT
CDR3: CASSFGSGNQPQHF

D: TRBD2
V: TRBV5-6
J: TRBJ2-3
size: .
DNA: TGTGCCAGCAGCTTGCCCCAGCGGGAGACGCAGTATTTT
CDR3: CASSLPQRETQYF

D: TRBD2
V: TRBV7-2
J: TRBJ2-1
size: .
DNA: TGTGCCAGCAGCAGGACTAGAAACCACAATGAGCAGTTCTTC
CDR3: CASSRTRNHNEQFF